This TCR beta chain comes out of a study of CD8 T cells in Susac syndrome. Trimming stripped 7 bases from V and 2 bases from J, with 11 bases between. The CDR3 has 13 residues. The germline gives CDR1 MNHEY, CDR2 SMNVEV (reference sequence). Random hexamers were used to reverse transcribe the RNA input (roughly 0.5 to 1 ug). TCRdb reanalysed the immunoSEQ multiplex PCR reads using MiXCR and keeps one entry per CDR3 protein. The table includes about 180,000 distinct CDR3 sequences, 90% to 95% detected once. Negative isolation was applied to CD8+ and CD4+ T cells, and FACS enrichment was applied to TEMRA cells.

Sequenced input: CD8+ T cells from PBMCs. The clonotype originates from a human donor with multiple sclerosis. This sequence joins TRBV27 and TRBJ1-1, with D hard to call. This CDR3 is CASTPGRNTEAFF. CDR3 sequence (DNA): TGTGCCAGCACCCCCGGGAGAAACACTGAAGCTTTCTTT.